These 7 T cell receptor beta chains share one sample of origin, sequenced in a study of T cells in Graves' hyperthyroidism and ophthalmopathy. The investigators amplified TCR beta CDR3 regions from RNA transcripts. The study used the HTBI primer set for a first-round RT-PCR of the TCR CDR3. Using its own MiXCR run on the multiplex PCR reads, TCRdb lists one record per CDR3 protein. The sample contains 600,000 to 800,000 distinct CDR3 sequences, roughly a third of which appear only once. Sequenced sample: blood. The receptors come from a woman aged 35 to 49 with Graves' hyperthyroidism.

Ten or more counts support this clonotype. The chain uses TRBV6-2 or TRBV6-3 and TRBJ1-5; D is undetermined. Trimming cost V 2 bases and J 4 bases, with 6 bases left between them. Germline V gives CDR1 MNHEY, CDR2 SVGEGT. The CDR3 sequence is 13 residues long. CDR3 DNA sequence: TGTGCCAGCAGTTACGGTGGGAATCAGCCCCAGCATTTT. This gives the protein CASSYGGNQPQHF.

The chain recombines TRBV24-1 with TRBJ2-3; weak D call: TRBD2 (6 bases). The germline gives CDR1 KGHDR, CDR2 SFDVKD. The CDR3 sequence is 11 residues long. The germline V and J ends were trimmed by 11 bases and 8 bases, with 13 bases remaining between them. The CDR3 here is CAIAEAGTQYF. In DNA form, the CDR3 reads TGTGCCATCGCCGAAGCGGGTACGCAGTATTTT.

The V gene is TRBV7-9, the J gene TRBJ2-7; D might be TRBD1 (6 bases). V was cut by 6 bases and J by 2 bases, with 17 bases left in between. The germline V gene has CDR1 SEHNR and CDR2 FQNEAQ (reference sequence). The CDR3 spans 15 residues. The CDR3 spells CASSIGTQPPYEQYF. The DNA for the CDR3 is TGTGCCAGCAGTATAGGGACACAGCCTCCCTACGAGCAGTACTTC.

This clonotype has at least ten counts. The gene calls are TRBV7-9 and TRBJ1-2; 9 positions agree with TRBD1. V shed 5 bases and J 5 bases; nucleotides not matched to a gene: 6. CDR3 size: 14 residues. CDR1 is SEHNR and CDR2 is FQNEAQ in the germline V gene (reference sequence). In DNA, the CDR3 is TGTGCCAGCAGCCCGACCGGGACAGGGTATGGCTACACCTTC. This sequence encodes CASSPTGTGYGYTF.

This clonotype was recorded at least ten times. This chain joins TRBV15 and TRBJ2-7; 10 positions agree with TRBD1. This CDR3 comprises 13 residues. Germline V CDR1 and CDR2: LNHNV, YYDKDF (reference sequence). J lost 9 bases, V lost 5 bases, and 7 bases had no gene match. The CDR3, as DNA: TGTGCCACCAGCGGAGGGACAGGGGATGCGCAGTACTTC. Protein sequence: CATSGGTGDAQYF.

This clonotype was detected only a few times. An end of the junction differs from the germline gene, which may be a read error. The chain uses TRBV10-3 and TRBJ2-2; unclear D gene. The CDR3 consists of 18 residues. Germline V CDR1 and CDR2: ENHRY, SYGVKD. CDR3 loop: CASSDSLGPTPDTGELFF. The CDR3, as DNA: TGTGCCAGCAGTGACTCGTTAGGTCCAACCCCGGACACCGGGGAGCTGTTTTTT.

This clonotype has at least ten counts. The chain is built from TRBV7-8 and TRBJ2-2, with D tentatively TRBD1 (6 bases). Between the trimmed V and J ends, which lost 6 bases and 7 bases, there was a span of 21 bases. This CDR3 is built from 16 residues. Germline values: CDR1 SGHVS, CDR2 FQNEAQ. Written as DNA, the CDR3 is TGTGCCAGCAGTCCTGGTGTTGGGGGCGCGGTCGGGGAGCTGTTTTTT. As protein: CASSPGVGGAVGELFF. Looking up the rest from reference TRBV7-8 and TRBJ2-2 gives the full variable domain: GAGVSQSPRYKVAKRGQDVALRCDPISGHVSLFWYQQALGQGPEFLTYFQNEAQLDKSGLPSDRFFAERPEGSVSTLKIQRTQQEDSAVYLCASSPGVGGAVGELFFGEGSRLTVL.